The clone carrying this T cell receptor beta chain has more than one count but fewer than ten. What it recognizes is unknown. This record belongs to a study of identical twins. Notes on the study in general: Findings came from cross-sectional statistics, without long-term follow-up of donors.

TCRdb reanalysed the 5' RACE reads using MiXCR and keeps one entry per CDR3 protein. The repertoire holds about 690,000 distinct CDR3 sequences, with 21% as singletons. In addition, the sample was reused for a study of T cells expressing NK-cell markers. That source adds: Repertoire data for TCR beta were derived from sorted T cells (CD3+CD56+NKG2C+, CD3+CD56+NKG2C- and CD3+CD56-NKG2C+). Alpha-beta TCR T cells were the sole sorting target in several experiments, owing to an anti-gamma-delta TCR antibody.

Sequencing input: PBMCs. The source of this sequence is a woman aged 18-30 years in good health.

The CDR3 nucleotides read TGCGCCAGCAGCTTGGACAGGTCCCCGGGCACAGATACGCAGTATTTT. Its translation is CASSLDRSPGTDTQYF. V and J are TRBV5-1 and TRBJ2-3; a possible D gene is TRBD1 (5 bases). Between the trimmed V and J ends, which lost 0 bases and 1 base, there was a span of 12 bases. The CDR3 is 16 residues long. From germline, CDR1 is SGHRS and CDR2 YFSETQ.